The next 26 T cell receptor beta chains were all read from a single sample in a study of T cell repertoires in cytomegalovirus infection. TCRdb passed the reads through MiXCR, listing each CDR3 protein once. Seen here are fewer than 550,000 distinct CDR3 sequences, 31% observed once, and the top ten hold roughly an eighth. The sample taken for sequencing was PBMCs. Receptors originate from a human donor in good health (CMV status not recorded). Some clones in this sample may be carry-over from other donors' samples.

The chain recombines TRBV12-3 or TRBV12-4 with TRBJ1-1; possibly TRBD1 for D (6 bases). The CDR3 runs 14 residues. The V gene lost 5 bases and the J gene lost 3 bases, with 13 bases spanning the gap. Here the CDR3 reads CASSRDTWDTEAFF. The CDR3 nucleotides are TGTGCCAGCAGTAGGGACACCTGGGACACTGAAGCTTTCTTT.

This clonotype appeared many times. The chain has TRBV10-3 and TRBJ2-7; D might be TRBD2 (6 bases). This CDR3 is 14 amino acids long. Germline CDR1 is ENHRY and CDR2 is SYGVKD. V shed 5 bases and J shed 0 bases, with 11 bases lying between them. The CDR3: CAISLRDSSYEQYF. In nucleotides, the CDR3 is TGTGCCATCAGTTTACGGGACTCCTCCTACGAGCAGTACTTC.

Many counts were recorded for this clonotype. Because it lacks the conserved phenylalanine or tryptophan at the end, this CDR3 is likely a read error. Because the CDR3's place on the DNA is in doubt, the DNA is left out and the CDR3 is given as listed by TCRdb. The chain joins TRBV7-9 to TRBJ1-1. Counting both end residues, the CDR3 totals 13 amino acids. CDR1 is SEHNR and CDR2 is FQNEAQ in the germline V gene (reference sequence). The CDR3 here is CASSPSGGDYSFD.

The V and J genes are TRBV30 and TRBJ2-7; 7 nucleotides align to TRBD2. The CDR3 is 14 amino acids. Germline V gives CDR1 GTSNPN, CDR2 SVGIG (reference sequence). The V gene end was trimmed by 3 bases and the J gene end by 0 bases; junction bases not matched to a gene: 5. DNA of the CDR3: TGTGCCTGGAGCCGAGCGGGGCGCTCCTACGAGCAGTACTTC. Its translation is CAWSRAGRSYEQYF.

This clonotype was observed a handful of times. V gene TRBV12-5 combines with J gene TRBJ1-5; maybe TRBD1 (5 bases). Germline V lookup: CDR1 LGHNT, CDR2 FRNRAP. The CDR3 runs 19 residues. Between the trimmed V and J ends, which lost 2 bases and 1 base, there was a span of 21 bases. CDR3 sequence: CASGLISPPGGKSNQPQHF. CDR3 DNA: TGTGCTAGTGGTTTGATTTCCCCTCCCGGGGGTAAAAGCAATCAGCCCCAGCATTTT.

This clonotype has just a few counts. This sequence joins TRBV15 and TRBJ2-7; the match to TRBD2 covers 8 bases. V lost 1 base to trimming and J lost 4 bases; unmatched junction nucleotides: 6. The CDR3 is 15 amino acids. From germline, CDR1 is LNHNV and CDR2 YYDKDF (reference sequence). Here the CDR3 DNA reads TGTGCCACCAGCAGAGTTGCTAGCGGGTGGTACGAGCAGTACTTC. Translation gives CATSRVASGWYEQYF.

This clonotype was detected many times. The V call is TRBV7-8, the J call TRBJ2-5; 7 nucleotides align to TRBD2. There are 12 residues in the CDR3. V lost 5 bases and J lost 5; bases outside the gene matches: 2. Germline CDR1 SGHVS, CDR2 FQNEAQ. CDR3 nucleotide sequence: TGTGCCAGCAGCCGTAGCGGGGAGACCCAGTACTTC. It encodes CASSRSGETQYF.

This chain joins TRBV5-6 and TRBJ2-3, with 11 bases lining up with TRBD2. J lost 2 bases, V lost 4 bases, and 12 bases had no gene match. The germline V gene encodes CDR1 SGHDT and CDR2 YYEEEE. This CDR3 is 18 amino acids long. Written as DNA, the CDR3 is TGTGCCAGCAGCATGAGGATAACTAGCGGGGGATACACAGATACGCAGTATTTT. Its protein product is CASSMRITSGGYTDTQYF.

This clonotype was seen many times. The chain is built from TRBV7-8 and TRBJ2-1; a possible D gene is TRBD2 (5 bases). Germline V gene lookup returns CDR1 SGHVS and CDR2 FQNEAQ. This CDR3 spans 16 amino acids. The V gene lost 1 base and the J gene lost 4 bases, with 14 bases spanning the gap. CDR3 sequence reads: CASSLGLRVDYNEQFF. The CDR3 bases are TGTGCCAGCAGCTTAGGGCTGAGGGTTGATTACAATGAGCAGTTCTTC.

This clonotype was detected many times. CDR3 amino acids: CASSPGARELFF. Written as DNA, the CDR3 is TGTGCCAGCAGCCCCGGGGCGCGGGAGCTGTTTTTT. The chain has TRBV7-6 and TRBJ2-2; D is perhaps TRBD1 or TRBD2 (5 bases each). Germline V gives CDR1 SGHVS, CDR2 FNYEAQ. Trimming took 5 bases from V and 9 from J, leaving 10 bases between them. There are 12 residues in the CDR3.

The CDR3: CASSQQNTGELFF. In nucleotides, the CDR3 is TGTGCCAGCAGCCAACAGAACACCGGGGAGCTGTTTTTT. The J gene is TRBJ2-2, the V gene TRBV14; unclear D gene. This CDR3 contains 13 residues. The V end lost 2 bases, the J end lost 1 base, and 2 bases lay between the germline ends. Germline assignment: CDR1 SGHDN and CDR2 FVKESK.

This clonotype was observed at least ten times. The chain couples TRBV7-2 to TRBJ2-1, with D possibly TRBD2 on 6 matching bases. This CDR3 region has 13 residues. Germline values: CDR1 SGHTA, CDR2 FQGNSA. V was shortened by 5 bases and J by 9 bases, with 14 bases between the two germline ends. CDR3 residues: CASSKDYYSEQFF. The CDR3 coding sequence is TGTGCCAGCAGCAAGGACTACTATAGTGAGCAGTTCTTC.

The chain couples TRBV10-2 to TRBJ1-2, with D possibly matching TRBD1 (5 bases). The V and J ends lost 2 bases and 4 bases respectively, with 8 bases between them. The germline V gene encodes CDR1 WSHSY and CDR2 SAAADI. This CDR3 comprises 13 residues. The DNA of the CDR3 is TGCGCCAGCAGTGAGGGCAGGGCCTATGGCTACACCTTC. Translation: CASSEGRAYGYTF.

The chain links TRBV7-2 to TRBJ2-7; D not certain. Germline CDR1 and CDR2: SGHTA and FQGNSA. The CDR3 extends over 13 amino acids. Trimming removed 5 bases from V and 9 bases from J, with 17 bases in between. CDR3 DNA sequence: TGTGCCAGCAGCCCTCCGAACCGGGCCCCGCAGTACTTC. It translates to CASSPPNRAPQYF.

This chain uses TRBV6-6 with TRBJ2-3, with 10 bases aligning to TRBD1. Germline-derived CDR1 and CDR2 are MNHNY and SVGAGI (reference sequence). This CDR3 contains 17 residues. V lost 4 bases and J lost 2; bases outside the gene matches: 9. The CDR3 DNA reads TGTGCCAGCAGTTCCCGAATCGGGACAGGGGCCACAGATACGCAGTATTTT. This gives the protein CASSSRIGTGATDTQYF.

At least ten counts were recorded for this clonotype. The rearrangement uses TRBV7-6 and TRBJ2-7; 7 bases are shared with TRBD1. Germline CDR1 is SGHVS and CDR2 is FNYEAQ. The CDR3 loop spans 15 amino acids. The V and J ends lost 1 base and 2 bases, in that order; junction bases with no gene match: 5. The CDR3 DNA sequence: TGTGCCAGCAGCTTAGAGACAGGGATAGCCTACGAGCAGTACTTC. Protein sequence: CASSLETGIAYEQYF.

This clonotype was recorded once. This may stem from a read error, because a much larger clone lies one nucleotide away. The chain combines TRBV6-1 with TRBJ1-3, with a tentative D call TRBD1 (5 bases). CDR3 length: 14 residues. Germline V gene lookup returns CDR1 MNHNS and CDR2 SASEGT. The CDR3 region is CASSDAGGRNTRYF. The DNA of the CDR3 is TGTGCCAGCAGTGACGCGGGGGGAAGAAACACCAGATATTTT.

This sequence joins TRBV15 and TRBJ1-2; no firm D call. V gave up 5 bases and J gave up 4 bases, with 17 bases separating them. Germline lookup yields CDR1 LNHNV and CDR2 YYDKDF (reference sequence). The CDR3 totals 15 residues. The DNA for the CDR3 is TGTGCCACCAGCGGTTACGGGCCCGCTCTCTATGGCTACACCTTC. It yields the protein CATSGYGPALYGYTF.

Ten or more counts support this clonotype. This chain connects TRBV6-1 to TRBJ1-1; no clear D gene. CDR1 is MNHNS and CDR2 is SASEGT in the germline V gene. There are 14 residues in the CDR3. V was pared by 7 bases and J by 0 bases, with 12 bases between. In DNA form, the CDR3 reads TGTGCCAGCACAGGTGGCCGACTGAACACTGAAGCTTTCTTT. It translates to CASTGGRLNTEAFF.

About this clonotype: This CDR3 fails to terminate in the conserved phenylalanine or tryptophan, so it likely reflects a read error. The chain links TRBV7-9 to TRBJ1-2; no clear D gene. CDR3 size: 12 residues. Germline loops: CDR1 SEHNR, CDR2 FQNEAQ (reference sequence). With 0 bases removed from V and 7 bases from J, the gap between germline ends came to 6 bases. This chain's CDR3 is CASSLAQGGYTS. The CDR3 DNA is TGTGCCAGCAGCTTAGCGCAAGGTGGCTACACCTCC.

The chain recombines TRBV19 with TRBJ2-7; D not certain. Germline V gene sequence: CDR1 LNHDA, CDR2 SQIVND (reference sequence). The CDR3 is 14 residues long. V lost 3 bases to trimming and J lost 2 bases, with 11 bases between them. CDR3 sequence (DNA): TGTGCCAGTAGTATTCGGTACGGACCCTACGAGCAGTACTTC. It translates to CASSIRYGPYEQYF. Looking up the rest from reference TRBV19 and TRBJ2-7 gives the full variable domain: DGGITQSPKYLFRKEGQNVTLSCEQNLNHDAMYWYRQDPGQGLRLIYYSQIVNDFQKGDIAEGYSVSREKKESFPLTVTSAQKNPTAFYLCASSIRYGPYEQYFGPGTRLTVT.

As concerns this clonotype: A single base separates this from a much larger clone, so it may be a read error. This sequence joins TRBV7-9 and TRBJ1-3; D is unclear. The CDR3 is 13 residues long. Germline V gene sequence: CDR1 SEHNR, CDR2 FQNEAQ (reference sequence). The germline V and J ends were trimmed by 3 bases and 3 bases, with 6 bases remaining between them. The DNA for the CDR3 is TGTGCCAGCAGCTTCGTGTTTGGAAACACCATATATTTT. It encodes CASSFVFGNTIYF.

Details on this clonotype: The conserved phenylalanine or tryptophan is not found at the CDR3 terminus, so this likely reflects a read error. V and J are TRBV12-3 or TRBV12-4 and TRBJ1-6; D possibly corresponds to TRBD1 (5 bases). There are 14 residues in the CDR3. V was trimmed by 7 bases and J by 4 bases, leaving 11 bases between them. The chain's CDR3 is CASTLGRYNSPLHL. The DNA of the CDR3 is TGTGCCAGCACCTTGGGACGTTATAATTCACCCCTCCACTTG.

The chain is built from TRBV5-6 and TRBJ1-5; 8 bases fit TRBD1. V dropped 4 bases and J dropped 3; count of bases not matched to a gene: 6. Germline loops: CDR1 SGHDT, CDR2 YYEEEE. The CDR3 extends over 15 amino acids. This CDR3 reads CASSVGQGPNQPQHF. CDR3 nucleotides: TGTGCCAGCAGCGTCGGACAGGGACCCAATCAGCCCCAGCATTTT. Complete variable domain (other parts from reference TRBV5-6 and TRBJ1-5): DAGVTQSPTHLIKTRGQQVTLRCSPKSGHDTVSWYQQALGQGPQFIFQYYEEEERQRGNFPDRFSGHQFPNYSSELNVNALLLGDSALYLCASSVGQGPNQPQHFGDGTRLSIL.

This clonotype was detected ten times or more. The chain couples TRBV11-2 to TRBJ2-2, with 9 bases fitting TRBD2. Unmatched junction bases numbered 4, after V lost 4 bases and J lost 1 base. The CDR3 is made up of 16 amino acids. CDR1 is SGHAT, CDR2 FQNNGV, per germline. CDR3 sequence (DNA): TGTGCCAGCAGCTCTCTAGCGGGATGGAACACCGGGGAGCTGTTTTTT. Its protein is CASSSLAGWNTGELFF. The variable domain in full, completed from reference TRBV11-2 and TRBJ2-2, reads EAGVAQSPRYKIIEKRQSVAFWCNPISGHATLYWYQQILGQGPKLLIQFQNNGVVDDSQLPKDRFSAERLKGVDSTLKIQPAKLEDSAVYLCASSSLAGWNTGELFFGEGSRLTVL.

The J gene is TRBJ1-2, the V gene TRBV24-1; a possible D gene is TRBD1 (5 bases). V was clipped by 7 bases and J by 2 bases, with 16 bases between them. The CDR3 is 15 residues long. Germline loops: CDR1 KGHDR, CDR2 SFDVKD. The CDR3 region has the DNA TGTGCCACCAGAGCAGGGAGACCCACCAACTATGGCTACACCTTC. It translates to CATRAGRPTNYGYTF.